Listed below are T cell receptor beta chains from one sample, sequenced in a study of cytomegalovirus exposure and HLA in healthy donors. Generated by immunoSEQ multiplex PCR, the TCRdb table keeps only in-frame clones and is missing some. The data show about 280,000 clones, 70% to 90% seen once. Sequences were obtained from PBMCs. The receptors stem from a young woman in good health and CMV-seronegative. CDR3s include the opening cysteine and the closing phenylalanine or tryptophan. The D gene is left open where the match is weak. Expanded clones get a size class; other rows say once, few or many, or leave the size out.

J: TRBJ2-5
D: TRBD1
size: .
V: TRBV5-1
CDR3: CATKLGQGTETQYF
DNA: TGCGCCACCAAACTAGGACAGGGTACAGAGACCCAGTACTTC

J: TRBJ1-1
D: .
size: .
V: TRBV9
CDR3: CASSVDPGETEAFF
DNA: TGTGCCAGCAGCGTAGATCCGGGAGAGACTGAAGCTTTCTTT

J: TRBJ1-5
D: .
size: .
V: TRBV19
CDR3: CASTLGSNQPQHF
DNA: TGTGCCAGTACCCTGGGCAGCAATCAGCCCCAGCATTTT

J: TRBJ1-1
D: TRBD1
size: .
V: TRBV29-1
CDR3: CSVAGGWVDTEAFF
DNA: TGCAGCGTCGCAGGGGGCTGGGTTGACACTGAAGCTTTCTTT

J: TRBJ1-1
D: TRBD1
size: .
V: TRBV2
CDR3: CASRWTGETEAFF
DNA: TGTGCCAGCAGGTGGACAGGGGAGACTGAAGCTTTCTTT

J: TRBJ2-3
D: TRBD2
size: .
V: TRBV7-6
CDR3: CASSLGLAGEGTDTQYF
DNA: TGTGCCAGCAGCTTGGGACTAGCGGGGGAGGGCACAGATACGCAGTATTTT

J: TRBJ2-1
D: .
size: .
V: TRBV12-5
CDR3: CASGSEDRNNEQFF
DNA: TGTGCTAGTGGTTCCGAGGACAGAAACAATGAGCAGTTCTTC

J: TRBJ2-1
D: TRBD2
size: .
V: TRBV5-1
CDR3: CASSGGLAGGRNEQFF
DNA: TGCGCCAGCAGCGGCGGACTAGCGGGGGGGCGGAATGAGCAGTTCTTC

J: TRBJ2-1
D: .
size: .
V: TRBV4-2
CDR3: CASSRMEGSYNEQFF
DNA: TGTGCCAGCAGTCGAATGGAGGGCTCCTACAATGAGCAGTTCTTC

J: TRBJ2-5
D: .
size: .
V: TRBV2
CDR3: CAGAPLAWYQETQYF
DNA: TGTGCCGGAGCCCCACTAGCCTGGTACCAAGAGACCCAGTACTTC

J: TRBJ1-2
D: .
size: .
V: TRBV5-6
CDR3: CASSFYRGGNYGYTF
DNA: TGTGCCAGCAGCTTTTATAGGGGGGGTAACTATGGCTACACCTTC

J: TRBJ1-1
D: TRBD1
size: once
V: TRBV19
CDR3: CASSIGSGGSHRANTEAFF
DNA: TGTGCCAGTAGTATTGGGTCAGGGGGCAGCCATAGGGCGAACACTGAAGCTTTCTTT

J: TRBJ1-5
D: TRBD1
size: .
V: TRBV27
CDR3: CASSPVRDRGGRPQHF
DNA: TGTGCCAGCAGTCCCGTCCGGGACAGGGGGGGTAGGCCCCAGCATTTT

J: TRBJ2-5
D: TRBD2
size: .
V: TRBV5-4
CDR3: CASSWGPAGGQETQYF
DNA: TGTGCCAGCAGCTGGGGGCCAGCGGGGGGGCAAGAGACCCAGTACTTC

J: TRBJ1-2
D: TRBD1
size: .
V: TRBV13
CDR3: CASSLEGAFYGYTF
DNA: TGTGCCAGCAGCTTAGAGGGGGCGTTCTATGGCTACACCTTC

J: TRBJ1-2
D: .
size: .
V: TRBV27
CDR3: CASSLGGVGGYTF
DNA: TGTGCCAGCAGTTTAGGGGGGGTCGGAGGCTACACCTTC

J: TRBJ1-4
D: TRBD1
size: .
V: TRBV28
CDR3: CASSLDRVGEKLFF
DNA: TGTGCCAGCAGTTTAGACAGGGTCGGTGAAAAACTGTTTTTT

J: TRBJ2-7
D: .
size: .
V: TRBV15
CDR3: CATSRDTDRPIYEQYF
DNA: TGTGCCACCAGCAGAGATACAGACAGGCCGATCTACGAGCAGTACTTC

J: TRBJ2-5
D: TRBD2
size: once
V: TRBV2
CDR3: CASREKGRGAETQYF
DNA: TGTGCCAGCAGGGAAAAGGGGCGGGGGGCGGAGACCCAGTACTTC

J: TRBJ2-7
D: .
size: .
V: TRBV11-2
CDR3: CASSLDQTYEQYF
DNA: TGTGCCAGCAGCTTAGACCAGACATACGAGCAGTACTTC

J: TRBJ1-6
D: .
size: .
V: TRBV11-2
CDR3: CASSLTGSDSPLHF
DNA: TGTGCCAGCAGCTTAACAGGCTCCGATTCACCCCTCCACTTT

J: TRBJ1-2
D: .
size: few
V: TRBV21-1
CDR3: CASSKVAAPGHHGYTF
DNA: TGTGCCAGCAGCAAAGTAGCCGCCCCGGGACACCATGGCTACACCTTC

J: TRBJ2-3
D: TRBD2
size: .
V: TRBV9
CDR3: CASSPGLARTDTQYF
DNA: TGTGCCAGCAGCCCGGGACTAGCCAGGACAGATACGCAGTATTTT

J: TRBJ1-1
D: TRBD1
size: .
V: TRBV7-9
CDR3: CASSLTGEDTEAFF
DNA: TGTGCCAGCAGCTTAACAGGGGAGGACACTGAAGCTTTCTTT

J: TRBJ1-3
D: .
size: once
V: TRBV5-4
CDR3: CASSLVPGNLENTIYF
DNA: TGTGCCAGCAGCTTGGTGCCAGGGAACCTTGAAAACACCATATATTTT

J: TRBJ1-4
D: .
size: .
V: TRBV6-5
CDR3: CASRELQGLGEKLFF
DNA: TGTGCCAGCAGGGAGCTCCAGGGGTTAGGAGAAAAACTGTTTTTT

J: TRBJ2-3
D: .
size: once
V: TRBV4-1
CDR3: CASSQGLLSRGFTDTQYF
DNA: TGCGCCAGCAGCCAAGGCCTCCTATCGCGAGGTTTCACAGATACGCAGTATTTT

J: TRBJ1-2
D: .
size: .
V: TRBV9
CDR3: CASSVGHLNYGYTF
DNA: TGTGCCAGCAGCGTAGGACACCTTAACTATGGCTACACCTTC

J: TRBJ1-4
D: .
size: .
V: TRBV7-2
CDR3: CASSSQGPNEKLFF
DNA: TGTGCCAGCAGCTCACAGGGCCCTAATGAAAAACTGTTTTTT

J: TRBJ1-4
D: TRBD1
size: .
V: TRBV27
CDR3: CASSLGGTGGEKLFF
DNA: TGTGCCAGCAGTTTAGGGGGGACAGGGGGTGAAAAACTGTTTTTT

J: TRBJ2-3
D: .
size: .
V: TRBV6-6
CDR3: CASTPLAGASTDTQYF
DNA: TGTGCCAGCACCCCCCTGGCGGGGGCTAGCACAGATACGCAGTATTTT

J: TRBJ1-1
D: .
size: .
V: TRBV9
CDR3: CASSVSTANTEAFF
DNA: TGTGCCAGCAGCGTAAGCACAGCGAACACTGAAGCTTTCTTT

J: TRBJ2-7
D: .
size: .
V: TRBV7-9
CDR3: CASSLHREGYEQYF
DNA: TGTGCCAGCAGCTTACACAGGGAAGGCTACGAGCAGTACTTC

J: TRBJ2-5
D: TRBD1
size: .
V: TRBV10-3
CDR3: CAISQQGLQETQYF
DNA: TGTGCCATCAGTCAACAGGGGTTACAAGAGACCCAGTACTTC

J: TRBJ1-6
D: .
size: .
V: TRBV7-2
CDR3: CASSSPRGLPGSYNSPLHF
DNA: TGTGCCAGCAGCTCGCCTAGGGGCCTCCCGGGTTCCTATAATTCACCCCTCCACTTT

J: TRBJ2-3
D: TRBD2
size: once
V: TRBV7-3
CDR3: CASSLLAGALTDTQYF
DNA: TGTGCCAGCAGCTTACTAGCGGGGGCCTTAACAGATACGCAGTATTTT

J: TRBJ1-6
D: TRBD1
size: .
V: TRBV6-4
CDR3: CATRTGPSSYNSPLHF
DNA: TGTGCCACCCGGACAGGGCCAAGCTCCTATAATTCACCCCTCCACTTT

J: TRBJ1-6
D: TRBD1
size: .
V: TRBV7-8
CDR3: CASSLGSDRGQSPLHF
DNA: TGTGCCAGCAGCTTAGGATCGGACAGGGGGCAATCACCCCTCCACTTT

J: TRBJ1-2
D: .
size: .
V: TRBV19
CDR3: CASSIQQGIYGYTF
DNA: TGTGCCAGTAGTATTCAACAGGGAATATATGGCTACACCTTC

J: TRBJ1-3
D: TRBD1
size: .
V: TRBV18
CDR3: CASSPSDRAGNTIYF
DNA: TGTGCCAGCTCACCATCGGACAGGGCTGGAAACACCATATATTTT

J: TRBJ2-1
D: .
size: .
V: TRBV29-1
CDR3: CSVVGGGADYNEQFF
DNA: TGCAGCGTTGTCGGCGGCGGGGCGGACTACAATGAGCAGTTCTTC

J: TRBJ2-5
D: TRBD2
size: .
V: TRBV2
CDR3: CASSSTGLGETQYF
DNA: TGTGCCAGCAGTTCGACGGGACTAGGAGAGACCCAGTACTTC

J: TRBJ2-2
D: TRBD1
size: .
V: TRBV18
CDR3: CASSPQRTGGNTGELFF
DNA: TGTGCCAGCTCACCGCAGAGGACAGGGGGCAACACCGGGGAGCTGTTTTTT

J: TRBJ1-1
D: TRBD1
size: .
V: TRBV7-7
CDR3: CASSAPGQGGTEAFF
DNA: TGTGCCAGCAGCGCTCCGGGACAGGGGGGCACTGAAGCTTTCTTT

J: TRBJ2-7
D: .
size: .
V: TRBV12-1
CDR3: CASSFAWRGRLFLSYEQYF
DNA: TGTGCCAGCAGCTTTGCATGGCGGGGTCGACTATTCCTCTCCTACGAGCAGTACTTC

J: TRBJ2-7
D: TRBD1
size: .
V: TRBV2
CDR3: CASISGTGSYEQYF
DNA: TGTGCCAGCATATCCGGGACAGGGTCCTACGAGCAGTACTTC

J: TRBJ2-6
D: .
size: .
V: TRBV19
CDR3: CASCPGSNPSGANVLTF
DNA: TGTGCCAGTTGTCCAGGTAGTAACCCCTCTGGGGCCAACGTCCTGACTTTC

J: TRBJ1-1
D: .
size: .
V: TRBV18
CDR3: CASSQNSRNTEAFF
DNA: TGTGCCAGCTCACAGAACAGCCGGAACACTGAAGCTTTCTTT

J: TRBJ1-2
D: .
size: once
V: TRBV18
CDR3: CASSPPINYGYTF
DNA: TGTGCCAGCTCACCCCCCATCAACTATGGCTACACCTTC

J: TRBJ1-3
D: .
size: .
V: TRBV7-8
CDR3: CASSSYSGNTIYF
DNA: TGTGCCAGCAGCTCGTACTCTGGAAACACCATATATTTT

J: TRBJ2-7
D: TRBD1
size: .
V: TRBV18
CDR3: CASSPGQAEQYF
DNA: TGTGCCAGCTCACCGGGACAGGCGGAGCAGTACTTC

J: TRBJ2-5
D: TRBD1
size: .
V: TRBV6-4
CDR3: CASSDTDRGTQYF
DNA: TGTGCCAGCAGTGACACGGACAGGGGCACCCAGTACTTC

J: TRBJ2-7
D: .
size: .
V: TRBV6-4
CDR3: CASSSPSYEQYF
DNA: TGTGCCAGCAGTAGCCCCTCCTACGAGCAGTACTTC